A single sample gave rise to the 23 T cell receptor beta chains below, sequenced in a study of identical twins. TCRdb independently ran MiXCR on the 5' RACE reads; one entry per CDR3 protein. The table lists a few hundred thousand distinct CDR3 sequences, about 12% of them singletons, with about 3.9% in the top ten. This sample also belongs to another study, concerning yellow fever vaccine responses in identical twins.

Input material: memory (CD45RO+) T cells sorted from blood. Receptors were obtained from a woman between 18 and 29 years old in good health.

This clonotype was counted only a few times. V gene TRBV4-2 combines with J gene TRBJ1-5, with D maybe TRBD1 (6 bases). Germline V gene lookup returns CDR1 LGHNA and CDR2 YNFKEQ. This CDR3 has 14 residues. V lost 0 bases and J 15 bases, leaving 18 bases between the germline ends. The DNA for the CDR3 is TGTGCCAGCAGCCAAGAGGAGGGAGGGGGGAGGCGGCATTTT. It encodes CASSQEEGGGRRHF.

This clonotype was counted only a few times. This CDR3 reads CASSLRTESNSPLHF. CDR3 sequence (DNA): TGCGCCAGCAGCTTGAGGACAGAGAGTAATTCACCCCTCCACTTT. The rearrangement joins TRBV5-1 to TRBJ1-6; tentative D call: TRBD1 (6 bases). Trimming shortened V by 1 base and J by 6 bases, and 11 bases separated the two germline ends. This CDR3 is 15 amino acids long. Germline CDR1 and CDR2: SGHRS and YFSETQ.

This clonotype was seen only a few times. This rearrangement joins TRBV4-1 to TRBJ1-3; no reliable D call. Germline V CDR1 and CDR2: MGHRA, YSYEKL. V was clipped by 4 bases and J by 0 bases, with 16 bases between them. There are 17 residues in the CDR3. The CDR3 nucleotides are TGCGCCAGCAGCCGAGCCGGGGTCGTTCTCTCTGGAAACACCATATATTTT. Translated: CASSRAGVVLSGNTIYF.

V and J are TRBV10-3 and TRBJ2-3; weak D call: TRBD2 (5 bases). Germline V gene data show CDR1 as ENHRY and CDR2 as SYGVKD. The CDR3 totals 16 residues. Trimming removed 3 bases at V and 1 base at J, with 14 bases between. Here the CDR3 reads CAISDLRGVGTDTQYF. CDR3 bases: TGTGCCATCAGTGACCTACGGGGAGTGGGCACAGATACGCAGTATTTT.

Ten or more counts support this clonotype. The chain couples TRBV5-1 to TRBJ2-2; D may be TRBD1 (6 bases). Trimming stripped 4 bases from V and 7 bases from J, with 11 bases between. The CDR3 loop spans 13 amino acids. Germline V CDR1 and CDR2: SGHRS, YFSETQ. The CDR3 sequence is CASSNTGIGELFF. CDR3 DNA: TGCGCCAGCAGCAACACAGGGATCGGGGAGCTGTTTTTT.

The chain uses TRBV7-9 and TRBJ2-3; perhaps D is TRBD1 or TRBD2 (5 bases each). Germline-derived CDR1 and CDR2 are SEHNR and FQNEAQ (reference sequence). The V and J ends lost 6 bases and 2 bases respectively, with 18 bases between them. The CDR3 is made up of 16 amino acids. The CDR3 sequence is CASRASGGASTDTQYF. The CDR3 DNA reads as TGTGCCAGCAGGGCAAGTGGGGGAGCCTCCACAGATACGCAGTATTTT.

This clonotype occurred a few times. The chain is built from TRBV20-1 and TRBJ2-1; 9 bases line up with TRBD2. This CDR3 is 16 amino acids long. Germline lookup yields CDR1 DFQATT and CDR2 SNEGSKA (reference sequence). The CDR3 DNA reads TGCAGCTATAGGGCTAAGGTAGCGGGGGCTTACAATGAGCAGTTCTTC. It codes for CSYRAKVAGAYNEQFF.

This chain links TRBV4-2 with TRBJ1-2; 10 nucleotides line up with TRBD1. Germline trimming cut 3 bases from V and 5 bases from J; bases unmatched to any gene: 15. The V gene's germline CDR1 is LGHNA and CDR2 YNFKEQ. CDR3 length equals 18 residues. CDR3: CASSQIIRDRGEGYGYTF. In DNA form, the CDR3 reads TGTGCCAGCAGCCAGATCATCCGGGACAGGGGTGAAGGGTATGGCTACACCTTC.

This clonotype occurred a few times. The genes are TRBV2 and TRBJ2-7; 7 nucleotides agree with TRBD2. V shed 6 bases and J 7 bases; nucleotides not matched to a gene: 18. The CDR3 covers 16 residues. The germline V gene has CDR1 SNHLY and CDR2 FYNNEI. CDR3 bases: TGTGCCAGCAGGGAATCGCCCAATCCCGGGGGGAGGGAGCAGTACTTC. Translating gives CASRESPNPGGREQYF.

This clonotype was picked up a small number of times. The genes are TRBV24-1 and TRBJ2-1; 8 bases align to TRBD1. After removal of 4 bases from V and 5 bases from J, the junction contained 12 bases not matched to a gene. The CDR3 spans 17 residues. CDR1 and CDR2 from the germline V gene are KGHDR and SFDVKD. The CDR3 loop reads CATSDLRKQGGDNEQFF. The DNA of the CDR3 is TGTGCCACCAGTGACTTACGAAAACAGGGGGGAGACAATGAGCAGTTCTTC.

Ten or more counts support this clonotype. This chain connects TRBV5-1 to TRBJ2-7, with 8 bases lining up with TRBD1. The CDR3 length is 15 residues. Germline CDR1 reads SGHRS; CDR2 reads YFSETQ. V shed 4 bases, J shed 3 bases, and the junction held 9 bases outside the gene matches. CDR3 nucleotide sequence: TGCGCCAGCAGCAGGGAACCGGGACAGGTCTACGAGCAGTACTTC. Translating it yields CASSREPGQVYEQYF.

This clonotype has more than one count but fewer than ten. The rearrangement joins TRBV9 to TRBJ2-5; 7 nucleotides agree with TRBD2. J was trimmed by 4 bases and V by 0 bases; bases with no gene match: 3. CDR3 length: 14 amino acids. CDR1 SGDLS and CDR2 YYNGEE come from the germline V gene. The CDR3 loop reads CASSVVGGTETQYF. The CDR3 DNA sequence: TGTGCCAGCAGCGTAGTCGGGGGGACAGAGACCCAGTACTTC.

This sequence joins TRBV5-1 and TRBJ2-1, with D possibly TRBD2 on 5 matching bases. V dropped 2 bases and J dropped 2 bases, with 8 bases sitting between them. Germline V CDR1 and CDR2: SGHRS, YFSETQ. CDR3 length: 14 amino acids. CDR3: CASSLLATYNEQFF. In DNA, the CDR3 is TGCGCCAGCAGCTTATTAGCGACCTACAATGAGCAGTTCTTC.

The rearrangement uses TRBV29-1 and TRBJ2-2; D uncertain. From germline, CDR1 is SQVTM and CDR2 ANQGSEA. V was clipped by 4 bases and J by 3 bases, with 9 bases between them. The CDR3 is made up of 13 amino acids. In DNA, the CDR3 is TGCAGCGTTGGCGCATTGGACACCGGGGAGCTGTTTTTT. Protein: CSVGALDTGELFF.

This clonotype has at least ten counts. V and J are TRBV6-1 and TRBJ2-4; TRBD2 matches 8 bases. The length of the CDR3 is 14 residues. With V trimmed by 5 bases and J by 6 bases, 6 bases remained unmatched. The germline gives CDR1 MNHNS, CDR2 SASEGT. CDR3 in DNA: TGTGCCAGCAGTAAACGGGGGGGCCCAAACATTCAGTACTTC. As protein: CASSKRGGPNIQYF.

The rearrangement joins TRBV20-1 to TRBJ2-1; 10 bases align to TRBD2. This CDR3 contains 13 residues. Germline V CDR1 and CDR2: DFQATT, SNEGSKA (reference sequence). V gave up 6 bases and J gave up 4 bases; unmatched junction bases: 3. The CDR3 loop is CSATSGTYNEQFF. The CDR3 bases are TGCAGTGCCACTAGCGGGACTTACAATGAGCAGTTCTTC.

At least ten counts were recorded for this clonotype. This rearrangement joins TRBV12-3 or TRBV12-4 to TRBJ2-2, with D possibly matching TRBD1 (6 bases). The CDR3 loop spans 14 amino acids. The V and J ends lost 4 bases and 1 base respectively, with 7 bases between them. The CDR3 DNA is TGTGCCAGCAGTTACAGGGAGAACACCGGGGAGCTGTTTTTT. Its translation: CASSYRENTGELFF.

Ten or more counts support this clonotype. V is TRBV27 and J is TRBJ2-7; 11 bases agree with TRBD2. Germline V gene data show CDR1 as MNHEY and CDR2 as SMNVEV (reference sequence). CDR3 size: 16 residues. With 3 bases clipped from V and 2 bases from J, the junction kept 6 bases outside the gene matches. CDR3 nucleotides: TGTGCCAGCAGTTTCTACCCTAGCGGGGGGACCTACGAGCAGTACTTC. As protein: CASSFYPSGGTYEQYF.

This clonotype showed up many times. This chain uses TRBV5-6 with TRBJ2-1; possible D gene TRBD1, 6 bases. Germline lookup yields CDR1 SGHDT and CDR2 YYEEEE. The length of the CDR3 is 15 residues. V shed 5 bases and J shed 0 bases, with 12 bases lying between them. The CDR3 nucleotides read TGTGCCAGCAGGAGGGGGAGAAGCTCCTACAATGAGCAGTTCTTC. Encoded protein: CASRRGRSSYNEQFF. The variable domain in full, completed from reference TRBV5-6 and TRBJ2-1, reads DAGVTQSPTHLIKTRGQQVTLRCSPKSGHDTVSWYQQALGQGPQFIFQYYEEEERQRGNFPDRFSGHQFPNYSSELNVNALLLGDSALYLCASRRGRSSYNEQFFGPGTRLTVL.

Many counts were recorded for this clonotype. This chain joins TRBV18 and TRBJ2-1; TRBD1 is a possible D gene (6 bases). Germline V gene lookup returns CDR1 KGHSH and CDR2 LQKENI. CDR3 size: 18 residues. The V end was cut by 3 bases, the J end by 2 bases, with 20 bases between. The CDR3 bases are TGTGCCAGCTCACCGATACCCGAACACAGGGTTACCTACAATGAGCAGTTCTTC. The encoded protein is CASSPIPEHRVTYNEQFF.

The chain uses TRBV29-1 and TRBJ1-2; D uncertain. The CDR3 runs 9 residues. V shed 3 bases and J shed 4 bases, with 0 bases lying between them. Germline V gene sequence: CDR1 SQVTM, CDR2 ANQGSEA. This chain's CDR3 is CSVDYGYTF. The CDR3 coding sequence is TGCAGCGTTGACTATGGCTACACCTTC.

This clonotype appeared a few times. The chain recombines TRBV5-1 with TRBJ2-3; 9 bases are a match to TRBD1. The V segment lost 4 bases and the J segment 4 bases; nucleotides outside the gene matches: 4. Germline assignment: CDR1 SGHRS and CDR2 YFSETQ. The CDR3 is made up of 14 amino acids. CDR3 residues: CASSEGQGSDTQYF. The DNA for the CDR3 is TGCGCCAGCAGCGAGGGACAGGGCTCAGATACGCAGTATTTT.

The chain is built from TRBV7-9 and TRBJ2-3; a weak D match, TRBD2 (6 bases). This CDR3 comprises 15 residues. V gave up 5 bases and J gave up 0 bases, with 12 bases separating them. Germline lookup yields CDR1 SEHNR and CDR2 FQNEAQ (reference sequence). The CDR3 sequence is CASSLGLPSTDTQYF. The CDR3 DNA sequence: TGTGCCAGCAGCCTGGGACTCCCAAGCACAGATACGCAGTATTTT.